The 5 T cell receptor beta chains in this list originate from one sample, sequenced in a study of blood T cell repertoires in COVID-19. The protocol was immunoSEQ multiplex PCR, while the TCRdb copy is restricted to in-frame clones and leaves out a portion. The sample lists roughly 140,000 clones, 70% to 90% occurring once. The sample taken for sequencing was peripheral blood. These receptors were collected from a woman in her fifties or sixties with COVID-19, enrolled during active disease.

CDR3 loop: CASSLIGVGEQYF. The CDR3 nucleotides read TGTGCCAGCAGCTTAATCGGGGTCGGCGAGCAGTACTTC. V and J are TRBV7-3 and TRBJ2-7, with D possibly matching TRBD2 (5 bases). V lost 1 base and J lost 6, with 10 bases in between. The CDR3 has 13 residues. The V gene's germline CDR1 is SGHTA and CDR2 FQGTGA.

This rearrangement joins TRBV7-2 to TRBJ2-5; 8 bases are a match to TRBD2. The CDR3 length is 15 residues. CDR1 and CDR2 (germline): SGHTA, FQGNSA. V dropped 0 bases and J dropped 4; count of bases not matched to a gene: 4. CDR3 in DNA: TGTGCCAGCAGCTTAGCCTCCGGGACTAGAGAGACCCAGTACTTC. This sequence encodes CASSLASGTRETQYF.

The genes are TRBV4-3 and TRBJ2-3, with D unresolved. Trimming stripped 0 bases from V and 0 bases from J, with 4 bases between. The CDR3 contains 14 residues. Germline CDR1 and CDR2: LGHNA and YSLEER. CDR3 DNA: TGCGCCAGCAGCCAAGATACTAGCACAGATACGCAGTATTTT. Residues: CASSQDTSTDTQYF.

The J gene is TRBJ2-4, the V gene TRBV5-1; possible D gene TRBD1, 6 bases. V lost 0 bases, J lost 2 bases, and 15 bases lay in between. This CDR3 is 17 amino acids long. CDR1 and CDR2 from the germline V gene are SGHRS and YFSETQ. CDR3: CASSLDGQPPSKNIQYF. As DNA, the CDR3 is TGCGCCAGCAGCTTGGACGGACAGCCACCATCCAAAAACATTCAGTACTTC.

Only one count was recorded for this clone. This chain links TRBV7-9 with TRBJ2-3; possibly TRBD2 for D (6 bases). The CDR3 consists of 15 residues. Germline values: CDR1 SEHNR, CDR2 FQNEAQ (reference sequence). Trimming removed 6 bases at V and 0 bases at J, with 13 bases between. The CDR3 sequence is CASRNTGTSTDTQYF. CDR3 bases: TGTGCCAGCAGGAACACCGGGACTAGCACAGATACGCAGTATTTT.